This TCR beta chain was observed in a study of T cell changes during pregnancy in multiple sclerosis. J lost 1 base, V lost 4 bases, and 6 bases had no gene match. From germline, CDR1 is SGDLS and CDR2 YYNGEE. The CDR3 contains 15 residues. Some clones are missing from TCRdb's copy, which holds only in-frame ones; the method was immunoSEQ multiplex PCR. The sample has some 70,000 clones, 90% seen once. The clonotype comes from a female donor in good health, enrolled as a control in a pregnancy study. This rearrangement joins TRBV9 to TRBJ2-7, with 9 nucleotides matching TRBD1. This sample comprised peripheral blood, obtained after pregnancy. The CDR3 DNA reads as TGTGCCAGCAGCAATGGCGGGACAGGGTCCTACGAGCAGTACTTC. Translation gives CASSNGGTGSYEQYF.